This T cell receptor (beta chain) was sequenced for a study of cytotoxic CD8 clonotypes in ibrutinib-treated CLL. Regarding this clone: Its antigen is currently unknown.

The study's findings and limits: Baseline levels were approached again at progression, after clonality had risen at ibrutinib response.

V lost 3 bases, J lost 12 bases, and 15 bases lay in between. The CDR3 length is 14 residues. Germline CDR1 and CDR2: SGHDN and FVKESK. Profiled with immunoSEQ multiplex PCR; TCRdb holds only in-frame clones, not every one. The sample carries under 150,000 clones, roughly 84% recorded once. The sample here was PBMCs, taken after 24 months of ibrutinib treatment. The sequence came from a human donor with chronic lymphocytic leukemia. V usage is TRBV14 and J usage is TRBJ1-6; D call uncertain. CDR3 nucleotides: TGTGCCAGCAGCCAGAGGACGGTTTATGGACCCCTCCACTTT. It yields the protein CASSQRTVYGPLHF.